A single T cell receptor beta chain is shown here with its context. Its cognate antigen is unknown. This record belongs to a study of identical twins. Study-level points and caveats: Twins shared out-of-frame alpha sequences with excess low generation probability. Fewer insertions were carried by abundant cord blood beta clonotypes, but none was seen in memory repertoires. Cross-sectional statistics underpinned the conclusions; the same donors were not followed.

V was pared by 6 bases and J by 0 bases, with 8 bases between. Germline V gives CDR1 MNHNS, CDR2 SASEGT. This CDR3 region has 13 residues. The authors used template switching to add a universal primer site and gave cDNA unique molecular identifiers. TCRdb used MiXCR to reprocess the 5' RACE reads, holding one entry per CDR3 protein. The top ten hold roughly 0.3% of the sample, which has about 1.7 million distinct CDR3 sequences, less than 40% seen once. The receptor comes from a newborn girl in good health. The genes are TRBV6-1 and TRBJ1-1, with a possible D match to TRBD1 (5 bases). Material for sequencing was cord blood. CDR3 loop: CASRETVNTEAFF. In nucleotides, the CDR3 is TGTGCCAGCAGAGAGACAGTGAACACTGAAGCTTTCTTT.